The present entry profiles one T cell receptor (beta chain) with its context. Its target is not known. The sample is drawn from a study of siplizumab effects on memory and regulatory T cells. Broader study findings: Roughly 75-95% of proliferating CD4+ or CD8+ clones lacked a naive or memory phenotype that could be assigned.

Germline V gives CDR1 MDHEN, CDR2 SYDVKM. The CDR3 is 13 amino acids. Trimming at V came to 5 bases and at J to 2 bases, leaving 3 bases not matched to a gene. Measured with immunoSEQ multiplex PCR; TCRdb has only the in-frame clones, and not every one. The sample holds tens of thousands of clones; roughly 95% are singletons and the top ten take roughly 0.033%. The chain joins TRBV28 to TRBJ2-7, with 7 nucleotides matching TRBD1. The receptor was isolated from a human donor in good health. Sequenced material: naive CD4+ T cells sorted from blood. Written as DNA, the CDR3 is TGTGCCAGCAGTGGGACAGCAACCTACGAGCAGTACTTC. Translating it yields CASSGTATYEQYF.